This T cell receptor beta chain comes out of a study of T-cell reconstitution after alpha-beta-depleted transplantation in children. Study-wide results and limits: The authors attributed T-cell counts and diversity one year after transplant mostly to newly produced T cells. From surviving recipient T cells and thymic progenitors came the high day-60 TCRbeta diversity observed in some patients. Several hundred expanded graft clones reportedly gave rise to the alpha-beta T cells present about two months after transplant.

On this clonotype itself: Its antigen is undetermined.

For TCRbeta, the library was prepared with unique molecular identifiers. Each CDR3 protein gets one entry after TCRdb re-called the PCR reads with MiXCR. Of 450,000 to 700,000 distinct CDR3 sequences in the sample, 25% to 30% were seen once. Germline V gene data show CDR1 as SGHRS and CDR2 as YFSETQ. CDR3 length: 14 amino acids. The V gene end was trimmed by 6 bases and the J gene end by 0 bases; junction bases not matched to a gene: 6. The source of this sequence is a boy in the first two years of life with Wiskott-Aldrich syndrome, due to receive a stem cell transplant. The sequenced sample was PBMCs, obtained before TCRalphabeta/CD19-depleted stem cell transplant. V and J are TRBV5-1 and TRBJ2-7; 7 nucleotides align to TRBD1. CDR3 nucleotide sequence: TGCGCCAGCAAGCCCGGACAGGACTCCTACGAGCAGTACTTC. Amino acids: CASKPGQDSYEQYF.